This TCR beta chain appears in the sequencing data of a study of shared clonotypes between healthy human individuals. Findings of the study overall: Generation probabilities of non-shared clonotypes were lower (relative to those shared by all four donors).

Genomic DNA belonging to each subset was distributed in equal measure over several immunoSEQ plates. The method was immunoSEQ multiplex PCR; TCRdb's version includes in-frame clones alone and lacks a portion of them. The sample comprises more than 2 million clones, around 95% of which are singletons, and around 0.13% rests with the top ten. This clone came up once. Its specificity is unknown. The receptor was derived from a young man in good health. Source material: naive CD4+ T cells sorted from blood. Subset: CD45RA+ positively selected.

CDR3: CASSQGGGSQSYGYTF. For the CDR3, the DNA is TGCGCCAGCAGCCAAGGCGGGGGCAGCCAGTCCTATGGCTACACCTTC. The chain joins TRBV4-1 to TRBJ1-2; possible D gene TRBD1, 6 bases. The V end lost 1 base, the J end lost 4 bases, and 16 bases lay between the germline ends. Germline CDR1 and CDR2: MGHRA and YSYEKL. The length of the CDR3 is 16 residues.